Each of the 24 T cell receptor beta chains below was sequenced from the same sample in a study of shared clonotypes between healthy human individuals. Generated by immunoSEQ multiplex PCR, the TCRdb table keeps only in-frame clones and is missing some. The sample shows approximately 2.5 million clones, more than 85% of them seen only once. Sequences were obtained from naive CD4+ T cells from PBMCs. This sample's subset: CD45RA+ positively selected. The source of these receptors is a man between 18 and 29 years old in good health. Some clones in this sample may be carry-over from other donors' samples.

J is TRBJ2-2 and V is TRBV7-9, with D possibly being TRBD2 (6 bases). In germline, CDR1 is SEHNR, CDR2 FQNEAQ (reference sequence). Trimming took off 2 bases at V and 6 bases at J, with 7 bases between the two ends. The length of the CDR3 is 13 residues. CDR3 amino acids: CASSLLAPGELFF. CDR3 DNA: TGTGCCAGCAGCTTACTAGCGCCCGGGGAGCTGTTTTTT. The entire variable domain, with the rest obtained from reference TRBV7-9 and TRBJ2-2, is as follows: DTGVSQNPRHKITKRGQNVTFRCDPISEHNRLYWYRQTLGQGPEFLTYFQNEAQLEKSRLLSDRFSAERPKGSFSTLEIQRTEQGDSAMYLCASSLLAPGELFFGEGSRLTVL.

Points on this clone: The identical CDR3 is also encoded by other nucleotide sequences in the sample. This chain connects TRBV28 to TRBJ2-7, with TRBD2 matching over 9 bases. The V and J ends lost 3 bases and 6 bases, in that order; junction bases with no gene match: 0. Germline V lookup: CDR1 MDHEN, CDR2 SYDVKM. The length of the CDR3 is 12 residues. In DNA form, the CDR3 reads TGTGCCAGCAGTTTTAGCGGGGGCGAGCAGTACTTC. As protein: CASSFSGGEQYF.

The V call is TRBV21-1, the J call TRBJ2-5; the table's D call, TRBD2, was not checked against the DNA. TRBV21-1 is labeled a pseudogene. The CDR3 is made up of 21 amino acids. CDR3 amino acids: CASSKLLRSIESESLKETQYF. CDR3 sequence (DNA): TGTGCCAGCAGCAAATTGCTAAGATCAATCGAAAGTGAAAGCCTCAAAGAGACCCAGTACTTC.

The gene calls are TRBV29-1 and TRBJ2-7; the match to TRBD2 covers 10 bases. Germline values: CDR1 SQVTM, CDR2 ANQGSEA. The CDR3 totals 14 residues. V lost 4 bases to trimming and J lost 2 bases; unmatched junction nucleotides: 5. The DNA of the CDR3 is TGCAGCGTTGCGACTAGCGGGTCCCCCTACGAGCAGTACTTC. This codes for CSVATSGSPYEQYF.

The chain has TRBV10-3 and TRBJ2-2; 9 bases match TRBD1. V trimming: 10 bases; J trimming: 6 bases; junction bases outside the gene matches: 9. Germline CDR1 reads ENHRY; CDR2 reads SYGVKD. The CDR3 consists of 14 residues. The CDR3 here is CASRDRALSGELFF. The CDR3 region has the DNA TGTGCCAGCCGGGACAGGGCATTGTCCGGGGAGCTGTTTTTT.

This chain connects TRBV14 to TRBJ2-2; 8 nucleotides agree with TRBD1. The ends lost 3 bases at V and 1 base at J; junction bases unmatched: 7. CDR3 length: 17 residues. Germline assignment: CDR1 SGHDN and CDR2 FVKESK. CDR3 protein: CASSHPRGTGNTGELFF. CDR3 DNA: TGTGCCAGCAGCCACCCAAGGGGGACAGGGAACACCGGGGAGCTGTTTTTT.

V and J are TRBV27 and TRBJ2-7; D perhaps matches TRBD1 (6 bases). V was clipped by 3 bases and J by 3 bases, with 12 bases between them. The CDR3 is 14 amino acids. The germline gives CDR1 MNHEY, CDR2 SMNVEV (reference sequence). The CDR3 DNA reads TGTGCCAGCAGTTTTGACAGGAATGACTACGAGCAGTACTTC. This encodes CASSFDRNDYEQYF.

The genes are TRBV5-1 and TRBJ1-3, with TRBD1 as a possible D gene (5 bases). This CDR3 contains 15 residues. Germline loops: CDR1 SGHRS, CDR2 YFSETQ. V was clipped by 7 bases and J by 4 bases, with 18 bases between them. The DNA of the CDR3 is TGCGCCAGCGCCGCCCAGGGCATGGAGGGAAACACCATATATTTT. Protein: CASAAQGMEGNTIYF. The full variable domain, its missing parts supplied by reference TRBV5-1 and TRBJ1-3, is KAGVTQTPRYLIKTRGQQVTLSCSPISGHRSVSWYQQTPGQGLQFLFEYFSETQRNKGNFPGRFSGRQFSNSRSEMNVSTLELGDSALYLCASAAQGMEGNTIYFGEGSWLTVV.

The chain is built from TRBV6-5 and TRBJ2-1; 7 bases are shared with TRBD2. There are 15 residues in the CDR3. Germline V gives CDR1 MNHEY, CDR2 SVGAGI. V lost 5 bases to trimming and J lost 0 bases; unmatched junction nucleotides: 4. The CDR3 DNA follows: TGTGCCAGCAGTCCTAGCGGTTACTCCTACAATGAGCAGTTCTTC. Its translation is CASSPSGYSYNEQFF.

The chain is built from TRBV5-4 and TRBJ2-4; D is tentatively TRBD1 or TRBD2 (5 bases each). Germline V gene sequence: CDR1 SGHNT, CDR2 YYREEE (reference sequence). The length of the CDR3 is 14 residues. Trimming pared 1 base from V and 4 bases from J, leaving 9 bases between. The CDR3 DNA follows: TGTGCCAGCAGCTTGTGGGGGACGAAAAACATTCAGTACTTC. It is translated as CASSLWGTKNIQYF.

This chain links TRBV14 with TRBJ2-7; 9 positions match TRBD1. The CDR3 loop spans 13 amino acids. V shed 6 bases, J shed 4 bases, and the junction held 4 bases outside the gene matches. Germline CDR1 SGHDN, CDR2 FVKESK. Here the CDR3 reads CASRTGGDYEQYF. The DNA of the CDR3 is TGTGCCAGCAGGACAGGGGGGGATTACGAGCAGTACTTC.

This chain connects TRBV28 to TRBJ2-5; the match to TRBD1 covers 7 bases. Looked up from germline, CDR1 is MDHEN and CDR2 is SYDVKM. The junction had 7 bases not matched to a gene; V was cut back by 8 bases and J by 7 bases. The CDR3 spans 12 residues. CDR3 DNA: TGTGCCAGCTCCACAGGGGTCAGGACCCAGTACTTC. It yields the protein CASSTGVRTQYF.

This rearrangement joins TRBV28 to TRBJ1-5; 8 bases agree with TRBD1. The J segment lost 2 bases and the V segment lost 6 bases, leaving 9 bases of the junction unmatched. Looked up from germline, CDR1 is MDHEN and CDR2 is SYDVKM. The CDR3 is made up of 16 amino acids. CDR3 in amino acids: CASSHITGGGNQPQHF. The CDR3 nucleotides read TGTGCCAGCAGCCATATAACAGGGGGAGGCAATCAGCCCCAGCATTTT.

This chain joins TRBV19 and TRBJ1-2; possible D gene TRBD1, 5 bases. CDR3 length: 14 amino acids. V gave up 5 bases and J gave up 7 bases, with 17 bases separating them. Per the germline V gene, CDR1 is LNHDA and CDR2 is SQIVND (reference sequence). The chain's CDR3 is CASSVGIQGFGYTF. The CDR3 DNA is TGTGCCAGTAGTGTCGGGATCCAGGGTTTTGGCTACACCTTC.

The genes are TRBV29-1 and TRBJ2-1; 9 positions agree with TRBD2. In germline, CDR1 is SQVTM, CDR2 ANQGSEA. The CDR3 has 16 residues. With 6 bases clipped from V and 0 bases from J, the junction kept 9 bases outside the gene matches. The chain's CDR3 is CSVKPLTSGSYNEQFF. The CDR3 nucleotides are TGCAGCGTGAAACCCCTGACTAGCGGCTCCTACAATGAGCAGTTCTTC.

This chain connects TRBV5-8 to TRBJ2-7, with TRBD2 matching 10 bases. Germline V gene sequence: CDR1 SGHTS, CDR2 YDEGEE. The V gene end was trimmed by 4 bases and the J gene end by 5 bases; junction bases not matched to a gene: 15. The CDR3 covers 17 residues. The CDR3 spells CASSTDLAGAGANEQYF. The DNA of the CDR3 is TGTGCCAGCAGCACGGATCTAGCGGGGGCTGGGGCTAACGAGCAGTACTTC.

CDR3 nucleotide sequence: TGTGCCAGCAGCGTTATAGCGGGAGAGGGGGAGCTGTTTTTT. Protein sequence: CASSVIAGEGELFF. The chain couples TRBV7-8 to TRBJ2-2; TRBD2 matches at 9 bases. This CDR3 comprises 14 residues. The V gene end was trimmed by 5 bases and the J gene end by 8 bases; junction bases not matched to a gene: 6. CDR1 and CDR2 from the germline V gene are SGHVS and FQNEAQ.

CDR3 coding DNA: TGTGCCAGCCCTTCGACAGGGTTGTATGAGTTGGGCAATGAGCAGTTCTTC. It is translated as CASPSTGLYELGNEQFF. The V call is TRBV2, the J call TRBJ2-1, with TRBD1 matching over 7 bases. V gave up 8 bases and J gave up 6 bases; unmatched junction bases: 19. This CDR3 region has 17 residues. Germline V CDR1 and CDR2: SNHLY, FYNNEI.

This clone was observed a single time. The CDR3 loop is CASSLPTYGYTF. The CDR3 DNA is TGTGCCAGCAGTTTACCTACTTATGGCTACACCTTC. The rearrangement uses TRBV28 and TRBJ1-2, with D uncertain. The CDR3 extends over 12 amino acids. Per germline, CDR1 MDHEN and CDR2 SYDVKM. Trimming took off 2 bases at V and 5 bases at J, with 6 bases between the two ends.

The genes are TRBV19 and TRBJ2-1; D remains unclear. The germline V and J ends were trimmed by 1 base and 0 bases, with 7 bases remaining between them. CDR3 length: 15 residues. CDR1 and CDR2 from the germline V gene are LNHDA and SQIVND (reference sequence). CDR3 coding DNA: TGTGCCAGTAGTATAGGAGCCAGCTCCTACAATGAGCAGTTCTTC. Amino acids: CASSIGASSYNEQFF.

This chain links TRBV6-5 with TRBJ2-5; D unclear. The CDR3 spans 13 residues. Between the trimmed V and J ends, which lost 5 bases and 0 bases, there was a span of 7 bases. Germline CDR1 reads MNHEY; CDR2 reads SVGAGI. The CDR3: CASSTTHQETQYF. For the CDR3, the DNA is TGTGCCAGCAGTACCACTCACCAAGAGACCCAGTACTTC.

V gene TRBV11-2 combines with J gene TRBJ1-5; no clear D gene. Deletions cut 5 bases from V and 7 bases from J, with 12 bases between. CDR3 size: 13 residues. CDR1 and CDR2 from the germline V gene are SGHAT and FQNNGV. CDR3: CASSPQRGQPQHF. The CDR3 DNA follows: TGTGCCAGCAGCCCCCAACGCGGCCAGCCCCAGCATTTT.

V usage is TRBV5-1 and J usage is TRBJ2-3, with 7 bases aligning to TRBD1. Germline CDR1 SGHRS, CDR2 YFSETQ. The CDR3 is 17 residues long. V lost 0 bases, J lost 3 bases, and 10 bases stayed unmatched. The CDR3 spells CASSLVPRGTVTDTQYF. CDR3 sequence (DNA): TGCGCCAGCAGCTTGGTCCCCCGAGGGACAGTAACAGATACGCAGTATTTT.

The chain joins TRBV5-4 to TRBJ2-3; 14 bases map to TRBD2. This CDR3 contains 17 residues. Trimming removed 1 base from V and 5 bases from J; junction bases left unmatched: 6. Per the germline V gene, CDR1 is SGHNT and CDR2 is YYREEE (reference sequence). CDR3 DNA: TGTGCCAGCAGCTTGAGGGGACTAGCGGGAGAGATAGATACGCAGTATTTT. Translated: CASSLRGLAGEIDTQYF.